This T cell receptor beta chain was identified during a study of PD-L1 blockade in urothelial cancer. For the study at large: Patients had undergone 0 to 3 prior chemotherapy regimens. The analyses of blood took place 3 weeks (second dose) and 6 weeks after treatment start. T cell content in blood samples showed a median of 141,255.

Time point denoted: pretreatment peripheral blood. Per patient, between 1 and 8 samples were collected at pretreatment and on-treatment time points. V gave up 1 base and J gave up 4 bases; unmatched junction bases: 9. The CDR3 is 17 residues long. The germline CDR1 and CDR2 sequences are MGHRA and YSYEKL. Sequenced by immunoSEQ multiplex PCR; TCRdb stores in-frame clones only, minus some. The sample shows 72,000 or so clones, about 86% of them seen only once. The sequence was obtained from a man aged 60 to 75 with urothelial cancer. The starting material was PBMCs, obtained around atezolizumab (anti-PD-L1) treatment. The rearrangement joins TRBV4-1 to TRBJ1-4; 7 bases are a match to TRBD1. CDR3 in DNA: TGCGCCAGCAGCCAAGTGAGAGTCGACAGGGTTAATGAAAAACTGTTTTTT. As protein: CASSQVRVDRVNEKLFF.